This TCR beta chain was documented in a study of CD8 T cells in ankylosing spondylitis. Study-level results: Typical of ankylosing spondylitis blood, it appeared, was a TCR beta motif of several highly homologous variants.

Quantitative 5'-RACE was performed with molecular barcodes, and it yielded the TCR beta libraries. TCRdb processed the 5' RACE reads anew with MiXCR; each CDR3 protein has one entry. This table has 330,000 or so distinct CDR3 sequences, approximately 8.2% appearing once. This clonotype was detected a few times. Its specificity is not known. This clonotype was sampled from a male donor with ankylosing spondylitis. Sample: blood, either unsorted or a sorted T cell fraction (not recorded which).

The CDR3 nucleotides read TGTGCCAGCCTTAGAATCCCCTATGGCTACACCTTC. Translating it yields CASLRIPYGYTF. The chain employs TRBV2 and TRBJ1-2; D is unclear. Trimming pared 8 bases from V and 4 bases from J, leaving 11 bases between. Germline-derived CDR1 and CDR2 are SNHLY and FYNNEI. The CDR3 covers 12 residues. The full variable domain, rest sourced from reference TRBV2 and TRBJ1-2, is EPEVTQTPSHQVTQMGQEVILRCVPISNHLYFYWYRQILGQKVEFLVSFYNNEISEKSEIFDDQFSVERPDGSNFTLKIRSTKLEDSAMYFCASLRIPYGYTFGSGTRLTVV.